The T cell receptor (beta chain) under discussion was sequenced for a study of blood T cell repertoires in COVID-19. This clone appeared once. Profiling relied on immunoSEQ multiplex PCR, and the TCRdb table lists in-frame clones only, not all of them. Here the sample spans 210,000 or so clones, 65% to 85% being singletons. The CDR3 is 15 residues long. V was clipped by 3 bases and J by 1 base; unmatched bases: 6. CDR1 is SGHRS, CDR2 YFSETQ, per germline. V and J are TRBV5-1 and TRBJ1-1; TRBD1 agrees at 7 bases. The TCR was taken from a woman of 80 years or more with acute or convalescent COVID-19. Material for sequencing was peripheral blood. The CDR3 sequence: CASSYPDRENTEAFF. Here the CDR3 DNA reads TGCGCCAGCAGCTACCCCGACAGGGAGAACACTGAAGCTTTCTTT.